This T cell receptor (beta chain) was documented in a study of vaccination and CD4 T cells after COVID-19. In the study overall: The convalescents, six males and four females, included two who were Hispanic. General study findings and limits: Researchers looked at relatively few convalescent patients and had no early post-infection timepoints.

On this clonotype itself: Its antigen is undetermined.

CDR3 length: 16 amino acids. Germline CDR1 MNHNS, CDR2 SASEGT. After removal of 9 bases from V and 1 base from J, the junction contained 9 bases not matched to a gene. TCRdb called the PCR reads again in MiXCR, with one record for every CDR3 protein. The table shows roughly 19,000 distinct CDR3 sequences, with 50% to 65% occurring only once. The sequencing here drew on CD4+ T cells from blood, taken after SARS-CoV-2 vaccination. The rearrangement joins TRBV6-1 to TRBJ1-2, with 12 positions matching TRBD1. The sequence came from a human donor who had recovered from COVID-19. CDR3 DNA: TGTGCCAGTCCCGGGACAGGGGGCCGGGATAACTATGGCTACACCTTC. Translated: CASPGTGGRDNYGYTF.